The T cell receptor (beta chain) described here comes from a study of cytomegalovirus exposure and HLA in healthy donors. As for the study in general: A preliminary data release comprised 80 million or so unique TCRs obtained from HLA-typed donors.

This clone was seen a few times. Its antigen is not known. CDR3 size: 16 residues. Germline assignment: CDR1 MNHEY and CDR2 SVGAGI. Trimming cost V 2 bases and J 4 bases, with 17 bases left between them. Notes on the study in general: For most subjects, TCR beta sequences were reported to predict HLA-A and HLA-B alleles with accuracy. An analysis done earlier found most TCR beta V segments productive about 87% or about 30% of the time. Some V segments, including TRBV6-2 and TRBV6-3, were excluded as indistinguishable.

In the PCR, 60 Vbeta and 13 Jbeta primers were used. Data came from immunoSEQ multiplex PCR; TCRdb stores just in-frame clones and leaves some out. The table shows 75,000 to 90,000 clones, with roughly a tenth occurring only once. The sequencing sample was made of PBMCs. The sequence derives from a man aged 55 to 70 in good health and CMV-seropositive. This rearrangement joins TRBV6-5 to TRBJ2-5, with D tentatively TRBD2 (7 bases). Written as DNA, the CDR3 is TGTGCCAGCAGTTACCCTCCGAGGGGGGGAGGAGAGACCCAGTACTTC. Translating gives CASSYPPRGGGETQYF.